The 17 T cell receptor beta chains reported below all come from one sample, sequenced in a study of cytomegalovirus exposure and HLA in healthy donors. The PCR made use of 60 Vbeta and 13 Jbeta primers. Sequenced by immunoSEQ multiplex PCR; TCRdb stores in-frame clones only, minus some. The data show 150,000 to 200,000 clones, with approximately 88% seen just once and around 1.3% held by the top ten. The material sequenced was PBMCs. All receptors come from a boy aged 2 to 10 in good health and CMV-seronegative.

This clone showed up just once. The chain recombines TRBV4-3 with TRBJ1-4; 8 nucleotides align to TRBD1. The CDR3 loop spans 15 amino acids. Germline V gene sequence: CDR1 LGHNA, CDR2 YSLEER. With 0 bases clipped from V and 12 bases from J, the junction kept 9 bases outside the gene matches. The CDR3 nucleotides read TGCGCCAGCAGCCAAGATCCCGGACAGGGTCGGCAACTGTTTTTT. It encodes CASSQDPGQGRQLFF.

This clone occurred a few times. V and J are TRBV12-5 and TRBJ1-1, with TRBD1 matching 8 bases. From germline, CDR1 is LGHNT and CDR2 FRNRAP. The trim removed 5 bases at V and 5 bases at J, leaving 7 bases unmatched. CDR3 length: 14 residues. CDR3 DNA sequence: TGTGCTAGTGGTACGGACAGGGCAGGGACTGAAGCTTTCTTT. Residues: CASGTDRAGTEAFF.

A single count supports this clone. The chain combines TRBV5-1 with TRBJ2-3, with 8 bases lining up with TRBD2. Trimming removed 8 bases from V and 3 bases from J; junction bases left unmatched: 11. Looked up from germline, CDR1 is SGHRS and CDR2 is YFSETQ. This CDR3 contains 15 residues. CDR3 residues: CASRPGLGGTDTQYF. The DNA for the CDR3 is TGCGCCAGTAGACCGGGACTAGGGGGAACAGATACGCAGTATTTT.

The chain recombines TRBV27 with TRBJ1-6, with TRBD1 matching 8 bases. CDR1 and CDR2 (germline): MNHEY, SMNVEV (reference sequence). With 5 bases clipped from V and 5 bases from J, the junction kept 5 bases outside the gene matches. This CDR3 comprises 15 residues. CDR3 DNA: TGTGCCAGCAGTCAAACGGGACAGGATAATTCACCCCTCCACTTT. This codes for CASSQTGQDNSPLHF.

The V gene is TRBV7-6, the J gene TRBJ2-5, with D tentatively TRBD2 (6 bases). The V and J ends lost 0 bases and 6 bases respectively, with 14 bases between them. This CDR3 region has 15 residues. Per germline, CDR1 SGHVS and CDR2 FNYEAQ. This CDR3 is CASSLAGTGPQTQYF. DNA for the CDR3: TGTGCCAGCAGCTTAGCGGGGACTGGGCCACAGACCCAGTACTTC.

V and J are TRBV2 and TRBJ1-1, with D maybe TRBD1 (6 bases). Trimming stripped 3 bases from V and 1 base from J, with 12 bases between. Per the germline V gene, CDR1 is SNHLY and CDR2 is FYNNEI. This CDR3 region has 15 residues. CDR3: CASSDPGTPNTEAFF. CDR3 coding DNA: TGTGCCAGCAGTGATCCAGGGACACCGAACACTGAAGCTTTCTTT. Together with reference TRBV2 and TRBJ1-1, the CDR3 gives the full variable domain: EPEVTQTPSHQVTQMGQEVILRCVPISNHLYFYWYRQILGQKVEFLVSFYNNEISEKSEIFDDQFSVERPDGSNFTLKIRSTKLEDSAMYFCASSDPGTPNTEAFFGQGTRLTVV.

CDR3 region: CASSSTNARINYGYTF. The CDR3 region has the DNA TGTGCCAGCAGTTCAACCAACGCTAGGATTAACTATGGCTACACCTTC. J is TRBJ1-2 and V is TRBV28; D is undetermined. From germline, CDR1 is MDHEN and CDR2 SYDVKM. The CDR3 sequence is 16 residues long. V was clipped by 4 bases and J by 1 base, with 16 bases between them.

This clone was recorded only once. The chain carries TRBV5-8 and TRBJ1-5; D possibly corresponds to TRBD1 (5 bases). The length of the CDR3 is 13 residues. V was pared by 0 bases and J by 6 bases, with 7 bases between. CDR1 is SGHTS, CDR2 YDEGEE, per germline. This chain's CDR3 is CASSLVGVQPQHF. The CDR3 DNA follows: TGTGCCAGCAGCTTGGTAGGGGTTCAGCCCCAGCATTTT. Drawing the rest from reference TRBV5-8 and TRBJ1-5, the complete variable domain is EAGVTQSPTHLIKTRGQQATLRCSPISGHTSVYWYQQALGLGLQFLLWYDEGEERNRGNFPPRFSGRQFPNYSSELNVNALELEDSALYLCASSLVGVQPQHFGDGTRLSIL.

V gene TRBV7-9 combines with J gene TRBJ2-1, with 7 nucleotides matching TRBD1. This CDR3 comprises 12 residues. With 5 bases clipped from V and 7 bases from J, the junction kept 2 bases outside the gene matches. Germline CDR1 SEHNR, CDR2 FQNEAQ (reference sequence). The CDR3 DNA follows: TGTGCCAGCAGCAAACAGGGGAATGAGCAGTTCTTC. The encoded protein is CASSKQGNEQFF.

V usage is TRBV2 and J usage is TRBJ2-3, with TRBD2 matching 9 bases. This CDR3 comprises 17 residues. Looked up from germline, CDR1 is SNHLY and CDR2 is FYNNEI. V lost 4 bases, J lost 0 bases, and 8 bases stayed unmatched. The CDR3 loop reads CASSVSGSGLSTDTQYF. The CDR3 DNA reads TGTGCCAGCAGTGTTAGCGGGAGTGGATTGAGCACAGATACGCAGTATTTT. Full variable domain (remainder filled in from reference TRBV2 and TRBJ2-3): EPEVTQTPSHQVTQMGQEVILRCVPISNHLYFYWYRQILGQKVEFLVSFYNNEISEKSEIFDDQFSVERPDGSNFTLKIRSTKLEDSAMYFCASSVSGSGLSTDTQYFGPGTRLTVL.

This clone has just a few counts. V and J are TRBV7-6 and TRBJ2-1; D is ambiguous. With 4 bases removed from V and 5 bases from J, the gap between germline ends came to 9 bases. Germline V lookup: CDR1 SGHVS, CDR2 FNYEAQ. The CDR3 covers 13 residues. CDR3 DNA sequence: TGTGCCAGCAGCTCACTGCTAAACAATGAGCAGTTCTTC. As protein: CASSSLLNNEQFF.

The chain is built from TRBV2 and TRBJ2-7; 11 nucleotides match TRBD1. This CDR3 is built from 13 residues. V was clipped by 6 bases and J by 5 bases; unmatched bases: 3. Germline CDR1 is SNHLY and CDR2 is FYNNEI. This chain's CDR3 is CASRDRGRDEQYV. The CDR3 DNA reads TGTGCCAGCAGGGACAGGGGGCGCGACGAGCAGTACGTC.

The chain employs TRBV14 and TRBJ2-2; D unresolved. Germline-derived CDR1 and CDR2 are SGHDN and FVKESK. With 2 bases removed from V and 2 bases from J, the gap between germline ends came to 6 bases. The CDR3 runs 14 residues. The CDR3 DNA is TGTGCCAGCAGCCAATTCCTAAACACCGGGGAGCTGTTTTTT. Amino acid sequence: CASSQFLNTGELFF.

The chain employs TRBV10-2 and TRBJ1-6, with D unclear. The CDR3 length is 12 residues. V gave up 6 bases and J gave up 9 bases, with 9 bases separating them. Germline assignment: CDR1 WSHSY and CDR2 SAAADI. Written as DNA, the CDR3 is TGCGCCAGCAGGCACGACACTTCACCCCTCCACTTT. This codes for CASRHDTSPLHF.

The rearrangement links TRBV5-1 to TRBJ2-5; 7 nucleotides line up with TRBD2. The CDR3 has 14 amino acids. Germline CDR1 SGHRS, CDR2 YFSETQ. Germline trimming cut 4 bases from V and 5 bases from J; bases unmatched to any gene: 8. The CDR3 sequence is CASSIGGSRETQYF. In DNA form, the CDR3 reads TGCGCCAGCAGCATAGGCGGGAGCAGGGAGACCCAGTACTTC.

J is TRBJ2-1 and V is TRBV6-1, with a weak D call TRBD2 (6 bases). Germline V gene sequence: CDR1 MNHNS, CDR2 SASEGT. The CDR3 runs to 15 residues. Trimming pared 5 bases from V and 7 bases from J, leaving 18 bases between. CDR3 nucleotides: TGTGCCAGCAGTAAAGGTGCGGGATCAAAGAATGAGCAGTTCTTC. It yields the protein CASSKGAGSKNEQFF.

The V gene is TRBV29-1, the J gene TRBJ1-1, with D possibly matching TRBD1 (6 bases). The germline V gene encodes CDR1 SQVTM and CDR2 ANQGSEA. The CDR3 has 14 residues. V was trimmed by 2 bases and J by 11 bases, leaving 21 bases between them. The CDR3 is CSVERGAGPNGAFF. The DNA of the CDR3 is TGCAGCGTTGAACGGGGGGCGGGTCCAAACGGGGCTTTCTTT.